This T cell receptor beta chain was sequenced in a study of shared clonotypes between healthy human individuals. Clones were sequenced by immunoSEQ multiplex PCR, and TCRdb holds only the in-frame ones, with some missing. In the table there are about 1.5 million clones, 95% to 99% of which are singletons. This clonotype was obtained from a man in his thirties or forties in good health. Sample: naive CD4+ T cells sorted from blood. As to subset: CD45RA+ positively selected.

The CDR3 DNA is TGTGCCAGCAGCTCCCGCGGAGGGGGCACTGAAGCTTTCTTT. Its translation is CASSSRGGGTEAFF. The chain has TRBV7-9 and TRBJ1-1, with D perhaps TRBD1 (6 bases). V gave up 4 bases and J gave up 4 bases, with 13 bases separating them. The germline gives CDR1 SEHNR, CDR2 FQNEAQ (reference sequence). The CDR3 is made up of 14 amino acids.